The 28 T cell receptor beta chains given below trace back to one sample, sequenced in a study of beta chain features in type 1 diabetes. TCRB transcripts that were expressed got sequenced, as all of the isolated RNA had been reverse transcribed. Libraries were prepared by immunoSEQ multiplex PCR; TCRdb keeps only in-frame clonotypes and omits some of them. The data show just over 450,000 clones, 30% seen once. Material for sequencing was naive CD4+ T cells from blood. These receptors were collected from a man between 18 and 35 years old in good health.

This chain's CDR3 is CASSMRQGNYGYTF. The CDR3, as DNA: TGTGCCAGTAGTATGAGACAGGGGAACTATGGCTACACCTTC. The chain links TRBV19 to TRBJ1-2; 8 nucleotides match TRBD1. This CDR3 comprises 14 residues. The V gene end was trimmed by 3 bases and the J gene end by 2 bases; junction bases not matched to a gene: 2. Germline CDR1 reads LNHDA; CDR2 reads SQIVND (reference sequence).

Here the CDR3 reads CASSLMPASSSIQYF. The CDR3 DNA follows: TGTGCCAGCAGCTTGATGCCGGCTAGCAGTTCCATTCAGTACTTC. The chain recombines TRBV5-6 with TRBJ2-4; perhaps TRBD2 as D (5 bases). Trimming left V 1 base short and J 9 bases short, with 17 bases between. The CDR3 is made up of 15 amino acids. Germline-derived CDR1 and CDR2 are SGHDT and YYEEEE.

Of note for this clone: Germline and junction disagree at one end, which may indicate a read error. The gene calls are TRBV7-7 and TRBJ2-1, with 12 bases fitting TRBD2. This CDR3 contains 15 residues. The germline CDR1 and CDR2 sequences are SSHAT and FNYEAQ (reference sequence). For the CDR3, the DNA is TGTGCTAGCAGCCGCGGACTAGCGGGAATCAATGAGCAGTTCTTC. Translated: CASSRGLAGINEQFF.

This sequence joins TRBV9 and TRBJ2-3, with a weak D call TRBD2 (5 bases). The CDR3 contains 15 residues. The V gene lost 0 bases and the J gene lost 6 bases, with 14 bases spanning the gap. Germline CDR1 is SGDLS and CDR2 is YYNGEE. This CDR3 reads CASSVAVARADTQYF. The CDR3, as DNA: TGTGCCAGCAGCGTAGCTGTTGCGAGGGCGGATACGCAGTATTTT.

This clone turned up a few times. The chain couples TRBV18 to TRBJ2-5; 7 nucleotides match TRBD2. Germline assignment: CDR1 KGHSH and CDR2 LQKENI. Losses at the gene ends were 4 bases for V and 5 bases for J; bases not matched to a gene: 13. The CDR3 has 16 amino acids. CDR3 protein: CASSRDGGGAGETQYF. The CDR3 DNA reads TGTGCCAGCTCACGCGACGGCGGGGGAGCGGGGGAGACCCAGTACTTC. Using reference TRBV18 and TRBJ2-5 for the parts outside the CDR3, the full variable domain is NAGVMQNPRHLVRRRGQEARLRCSPMKGHSHVYWYRQLPEEGLKFMVYLQKENIIDESGMPKERFSAEFPKEGPSILRIQQVVRGDSAAYFCASSRDGGGAGETQYFGPGTRLLVL.

This chain connects TRBV28 to TRBJ2-7; D is perhaps TRBD1 (6 bases). Deletions cut 5 bases from V and 3 bases from J, with 11 bases between. CDR1 is MDHEN, CDR2 SYDVKM, per germline. CDR3 length: 13 residues. Here the CDR3 reads CASSPGHLYEQYF. CDR3 coding DNA: TGTGCCAGCAGTCCGGGACACCTCTACGAGCAGTACTTC. The full variable domain, with the rest looked up from reference TRBV28 and TRBJ2-7, is DVKVTQSSRYLVKRTGEKVFLECVQDMDHENMFWYRQDPGLGLRLIYFSYDVKMKEKGDIPEGYSVSREKKERFSLILESASTNQTSMYLCASSPGHLYEQYFGPGTRLTVT.

The genes are TRBV29-1 and TRBJ1-4, with 7 bases identical to TRBD1. J was trimmed by 5 bases and V by 6 bases; bases with no gene match: 9. Germline values: CDR1 SQVTM, CDR2 ANQGSEA. This CDR3 is built from 14 residues. The CDR3 here is CSVAEGTANEKLFF. The CDR3 DNA reads as TGCAGCGTCGCCGAAGGGACAGCGAATGAAAAACTGTTTTTT.

This clone was seen just once. The V gene is TRBV5-4, the J gene TRBJ2-3; D might be TRBD1 (6 bases). CDR1 and CDR2 (germline): SGHNT, YYREEE (reference sequence). The CDR3 spans 17 residues. V lost 0 bases and J lost 5, with 19 bases in between. The DNA for the CDR3 is TGTGCCAGCAGCTTGGCTGGTGCAGGGGCGCCCGAAGATACGCAGTATTTT. Its protein is CASSLAGAGAPEDTQYF.

This clone turned up a few times. The V and J genes are TRBV14 and TRBJ2-1; D remains ambiguous. This CDR3 has 15 residues. The germline V gene encodes CDR1 SGHDN and CDR2 FVKESK. V lost 4 bases to trimming and J lost 6 bases, with 16 bases between them. In DNA, the CDR3 is TGTGCCAGCAGCCCTCAAGGCCGCCTCTTCAATGAGCAGTTCTTC. It codes for CASSPQGRLFNEQFF.

CDR3 loop: CASSAASGRRETQYF. CDR3 in DNA: TGTGCCAGCAGCGCAGCTAGCGGGAGAAGAGAGACCCAGTACTTC. J is TRBJ2-5 and V is TRBV7-9; 10 bases line up with TRBD2. Germline V CDR1 and CDR2: SEHNR, FQNEAQ (reference sequence). The V and J ends lost 5 bases and 4 bases, in that order; junction bases with no gene match: 7. The CDR3 totals 15 residues. The full variable domain, completed using reference TRBV7-9 and TRBJ2-5, is DTGVSQNPRHKITKRGQNVTFRCDPISEHNRLYWYRQTLGQGPEFLTYFQNEAQLEKSRLLSDRFSAERPKGSFSTLEIQRTEQGDSAMYLCASSAASGRRETQYFGPGTRLLVL.

This clone has more than one count but fewer than ten. The chain joins TRBV10-3 to TRBJ1-2, with TRBD1 matching over 7 bases. This CDR3 has 10 amino acids. CDR1 and CDR2 from the germline V gene are ENHRY and SYGVKD. With V trimmed by 9 bases and J by 6 bases, 1 base remained unmatched. DNA of the CDR3: TGTGCCATTGGGACAGATGGCTACACCTTC. It codes for CAIGTDGYTF.

The rearrangement joins TRBV6-1 to TRBJ2-3; tentative D call: TRBD2 (6 bases). Per the germline V gene, CDR1 is MNHNS and CDR2 is SASEGT. The V end was cut by 11 bases, the J end by 2 bases, with 17 bases between. This CDR3 is built from 14 residues. CDR3 in amino acids: CAFGEQGLTDTQYF. The CDR3 bases are TGTGCCTTTGGGGAGCAGGGACTCACAGATACGCAGTATTTT.

The DNA for the CDR3 is TGTGCCAGCAGCCGTGCCCGGGACGGGAACACTGAAGCTTTCTTT. It is translated as CASSRARDGNTEAFF. This chain connects TRBV7-9 to TRBJ1-1; D possibly corresponds to TRBD1 (5 bases). Germline V gene sequence: CDR1 SEHNR, CDR2 FQNEAQ (reference sequence). The CDR3 extends over 15 amino acids. The ends were cut back, 5 bases at V and 1 base at J, with 14 bases in the middle.

The sample holds a few counts of this clone. This specimen includes other DNA sequences encoding the same CDR3. This sequence joins TRBV29-1 and TRBJ2-5, with no clear D. The CDR3 consists of 12 residues. V lost 4 bases to trimming and J lost 2 bases, with 8 bases between them. The germline gives CDR1 SQVTM, CDR2 ANQGSEA. As DNA, the CDR3 is TGCAGCGTTGTTGGGCTTCAAGAGACCCAGTACTTC. Translating gives CSVVGLQETQYF.

This clone appeared a few times. V usage is TRBV4-1 and J usage is TRBJ2-3; no clear D. The CDR3 is 18 amino acids. CDR1 and CDR2 from the germline V gene are MGHRA and YSYEKL. Trimming took 0 bases from V and 1 from J, leaving 17 bases between them. For the CDR3, the DNA is TGCGCCAGCAGCCAAGATCGGTGGGAAAGGACGGGCACAGATACGCAGTATTTT. It specifies CASSQDRWERTGTDTQYF.

The sample holds a few counts of this clone. The chain uses TRBV21-1 and TRBJ2-3; TRBD2, as called in the table, went unchecked against the DNA. TRBV21-1 is shown as a pseudogene. The CDR3 runs 13 residues. CDR3: CASTGGCTDTQYF. CDR3 DNA: TGTGCCAGCACCGGGGGGTGCACAGATACGCAGTATTTT.

V is TRBV28 and J is TRBJ2-1, with D perhaps TRBD1 (5 bases). Trimming left V 7 bases short and J 4 bases short, with 11 bases between. Germline assignment: CDR1 MDHEN and CDR2 SYDVKM. The CDR3 runs to 13 residues. CDR3 coding DNA: TGTGCCAGCATAGGGGCGGTATACAATGAGCAGTTCTTC. Translating gives CASIGAVYNEQFF.

CDR3 in DNA: TGTGCCAGCAGCTCGACCGGACTAGCGGGCTACTACGAGCAGTACTTC. Its protein product is CASSSTGLAGYYEQYF. The V call is TRBV13, the J call TRBJ2-7; TRBD2 matches 11 bases. The V gene end was trimmed by 4 bases and the J gene end by 3 bases; junction bases not matched to a gene: 8. CDR3 length: 16 amino acids. Germline assignment: CDR1 PRHDT and CDR2 FYEKMQ (reference sequence).

The V gene is TRBV4-2, the J gene TRBJ1-4; no definite D call. There are 13 residues in the CDR3. The germline V gene encodes CDR1 LGHNA and CDR2 YNFKEQ. V was trimmed by 1 base and J by 14 bases, leaving 14 bases between them. The CDR3 region is CASSQGLLLSLFF. CDR3 DNA sequence: TGTGCCAGCAGCCAAGGGTTGCTTCTTTCTCTGTTTTTT.

There are a few counts of this clone. A much larger clone differs from this one at a single base, so this may be a read error. Within the sample, other DNA sequences also encode this same CDR3. The rearrangement links TRBV7-2 to TRBJ2-2; D gene uncertain. V lost 3 bases to trimming and J lost 4 bases, with 3 bases between them. Germline V gene data show CDR1 as SGHTA and CDR2 as FQGNSA. The CDR3 spans 12 residues. CDR3 coding DNA: TGTGCCAGCAGCTTTTTCACCGGGGAGCTGTTTTTT. It translates to CASSFFTGELFF.

This chain uses TRBV29-1 with TRBJ2-7; 9 bases fit TRBD1. J lost 4 bases, V lost 3 bases, and 4 bases had no gene match. This CDR3 has 13 residues. Germline CDR1 is SQVTM and CDR2 is ANQGSEA. CDR3 sequence (DNA): TGCAGCGTTGAGAGGACAGGGGATTACGAGCAGTACTTC. This sequence encodes CSVERTGDYEQYF.

The CDR3 DNA sequence: TGTGCCAGCAGCTTAACAGGGAGTCAGCCCCAGCATTTT. It translates to CASSLTGSQPQHF. V and J are TRBV7-2 and TRBJ1-5; D is possibly TRBD1 (6 bases). Germline V CDR1 and CDR2: SGHTA, FQGNSA. V lost 2 bases to trimming and J lost 6 bases, with 8 bases between them. The CDR3 runs to 13 residues. The whole variable domain, remainder taken from reference TRBV7-2 and TRBJ1-5, is GAGVSQSPSNKVTEKGKDVELRCDPISGHTALYWYRQSLGQGLEFLIYFQGNSAPDKSGLPSDRFSAERTGGSVSTLTIQRTQQEDSAVYLCASSLTGSQPQHFGDGTRLSIL.

This clone was picked up a small number of times. The chain joins TRBV29-1 to TRBJ2-1; 12 positions match TRBD2. V dropped 6 bases and J dropped 7; count of bases not matched to a gene: 7. Germline V gene lookup returns CDR1 SQVTM and CDR2 ANQGSEA. The CDR3 has 14 residues. Written as DNA, the CDR3 is TGCAGCGTCAGACTAGCGGGAGTGAGGAATGAGCAGTTCTTC. Protein: CSVRLAGVRNEQFF.

This chain uses TRBV7-9 with TRBJ2-7; TRBD2 is a possible D gene (6 bases). This CDR3 has 15 residues. Germline V gives CDR1 SEHNR, CDR2 FQNEAQ (reference sequence). Trimming took 6 bases from V and 3 from J, leaving 18 bases between them. The CDR3 DNA reads as TGTGCCAGCAGAATCGATGGAGCGGGCCTCTACGAGCAGTACTTC. It translates to CASRIDGAGLYEQYF.

V gene TRBV30 combines with J gene TRBJ1-5; D perhaps matches TRBD1 (5 bases). The CDR3 sequence is 14 residues long. In germline, CDR1 is GTSNPN, CDR2 SVGIG (reference sequence). Trimming removed 3 bases at V and 2 bases at J, with 11 bases between. The CDR3 is CAWSGAVGNQPQHF. The DNA for the CDR3 is TGTGCCTGGAGCGGGGCGGTGGGCAATCAGCCCCAGCATTTT.

This clone was recorded a few times. The chain joins TRBV6-6 to TRBJ2-3; D uncertain. The ends were cut back, 8 bases at V and 4 bases at J, with 13 bases in the middle. The CDR3 consists of 13 residues. The V gene's germline CDR1 is MNHNY and CDR2 SVGAGI (reference sequence). CDR3 region: CASVNPPPDTQYF. CDR3 coding DNA: TGTGCCAGCGTTAACCCACCCCCAGATACGCAGTATTTT.

This clone was detected a few times. The rearrangement joins TRBV13 to TRBJ2-4; 9 nucleotides line up with TRBD1. Germline V gene lookup returns CDR1 PRHDT and CDR2 FYEKMQ (reference sequence). The CDR3 length is 14 residues. V dropped 5 bases and J dropped 9; count of bases not matched to a gene: 8. The CDR3 protein is CASSPGQGFSIQYF. As DNA, the CDR3 is TGTGCCAGCAGCCCCGGACAGGGGTTTAGCATTCAGTACTTC.

V gene TRBV10-3 combines with J gene TRBJ2-5; D might be TRBD1 or TRBD2, each matching 5 bases. Germline values: CDR1 ENHRY, CDR2 SYGVKD. The CDR3 is 14 amino acids. V lost 6 bases and J 5 bases, leaving 16 bases between the germline ends. This CDR3 is CAIRPGLGVETQYF. In DNA form, the CDR3 reads TGTGCCATCAGGCCGGGGCTCGGGGTTGAGACCCAGTACTTC.